The source of this TCR beta chain is a study of TIL therapy for anti-PD-1-resistant metastatic lung cancer. The wider study: Median tumor mutation burden was roughly 1.5 mutations per megabase.

Time point in this sample: pre-treatment sample, taken before nivolumab and TIL therapy. The tumor samples were excised metastases, mostly pleural nodules or supraclavicular lymph nodes. Patients then received nivolumab; progressors got lymphodepletion, TIL and IL-2. Worth noting for this clone: The antigen remains undetermined.

Study conclusions and caveats: This highly selected cohort may not generalize to typical lung cancer patients.

The CDR3 consists of 19 residues. Trimming removed 0 bases from V and 0 bases from J, with 20 bases in between. CDR1 LGHDT and CDR2 YNNKEL come from the germline V gene (reference sequence). Sequencing used immunoSEQ v3. Survey-level samples got approximately 2.1 million read pairs; deep-level samples got roughly 4.5-6 million. Generated by immunoSEQ multiplex PCR, the TCRdb table keeps only in-frame clones and is missing some. The sample shows under 100,000 clones, under 70% of them seen only once. The gene calls are TRBV3-1 (or the pseudogene TRBV3-2) and TRBJ1-1, with unresolved D. This clonotype originated in a person aged 25 to 85 with non-small cell lung cancer. This specimen consisted of tumor tissue, obtained at baseline. The CDR3 spells CASSQEDPRGWEMNTEAFF. The CDR3 DNA is TGTGCCAGCAGCCAAGAAGACCCCCGAGGGTGGGAAATGAACACTGAAGCTTTCTTT.